The 15 T cell receptor beta chains in this list originate from one sample, sequenced in a study of metastatic and nonmetastatic thyroid tumors. Patients had received no treatment of any kind before thyroid surgery. MiXCR reprocessed the PCR reads for TCRdb. The sample lists some 21,000 clones; roughly 22% were seen once. Sample: tumor tissue. These receptors came from a female donor with papillary thyroid cancer or a benign thyroid nodule (not recorded which). Some clones in this sample may be carry-over from other donors' samples.

This clone was seen many times. The chain has TRBV10-3 and TRBJ1-4; the D gene is possibly TRBD1 (5 bases). The CDR3 is 14 amino acids. V lost 2 bases and J 7 bases, leaving 11 bases between the germline ends. Germline CDR1 ENHRY, CDR2 SYGVKD. CDR3 DNA sequence: TGTGCCATCAGTGAGGAGGGGTTTAGTGAAAAACTGTTTTTT. Protein product: CAISEEGFSEKLFF.

In the case of this clone: A much larger clone lies one base from this, so it may be a read error. This sequence joins TRBV19 and TRBJ2-3, with no clear D. V lost 7 bases, J lost 5 bases, and 7 bases lay in between. The length of the CDR3 is 11 residues. Germline-derived CDR1 and CDR2 are LNHDA and SQIVND (reference sequence). For the CDR3, the DNA is TGTGCCAGTATTTTCCTAGATACGCAGTATTTT. Protein product: CASIFLDTQYF.

The chain recombines TRBV7-9 with TRBJ1-1; maybe TRBD1 (6 bases). There are 11 residues in the CDR3. Per germline, CDR1 SEHNR and CDR2 FQNEAQ (reference sequence). V was pared by 6 bases and J by 10 bases, with 12 bases between. The CDR3 reads CASRDVRGAFF. In DNA form, the CDR3 reads TGTGCCAGCAGGGACGTCAGGGGAGCTTTCTTT.

This clone appeared many times. V gene TRBV10-3 combines with J gene TRBJ2-5; no firm D call. The CDR3 spans 13 residues. CDR1 and CDR2 from the germline V gene are ENHRY and SYGVKD. The germline V and J ends were trimmed by 0 bases and 4 bases, with 6 bases remaining between them. Here the CDR3 reads CAISESGLETQYF. The CDR3 coding sequence is TGTGCCATCAGTGAGTCTGGGTTAGAGACCCAGTACTTC.

The chain joins TRBV2 to TRBJ2-6; D may correspond to TRBD1 or TRBD2 (5 bases each). Between the trimmed V and J ends, which lost 4 bases and 2 bases, there was a span of 9 bases. Looked up from germline, CDR1 is SNHLY and CDR2 is FYNNEI. This CDR3 spans 15 amino acids. The chain's CDR3 is CASSVQGAGANVLTF. The DNA of the CDR3 is TGTGCCAGCAGTGTGCAGGGAGCTGGGGCCAACGTCCTGACTTTC.

The V and J genes are TRBV4-2 and TRBJ2-7, with D possibly matching TRBD1 (8 bases). The CDR3 sequence is 15 residues long. The V gene lost 0 bases and the J gene lost 5 bases, with 14 bases spanning the gap. Germline CDR1 is LGHNA and CDR2 is YNFKEQ. CDR3 residues: CASSQDHRGGNEQYF. The CDR3 DNA reads as TGTGCCAGCAGCCAAGATCACAGGGGGGGAAACGAGCAGTACTTC.

This clone turned up a few times. The chain is built from TRBV2 and TRBJ1-3; 7 bases line up with TRBD1. The germline CDR1 and CDR2 sequences are SNHLY and FYNNEI. After removal of 6 bases from V and 4 bases from J, the junction contained 9 bases not matched to a gene. This CDR3 comprises 15 residues. Here the CDR3 DNA reads TGTGCCAGCAGGATACAGGGGTTACCGGGAAACACCATATATTTT. As protein: CASRIQGLPGNTIYF.

This clone was recorded only once. The germline gene is not matched at one end of the junction; a read error may be the cause. The V call is TRBV5-4, the J call TRBJ1-3; D is perhaps TRBD1 (5 bases). CDR1 is SGHNT, CDR2 YYREEE, per germline (reference sequence). There are 15 residues in the CDR3. Here the CDR3 DNA reads TGTGCCAGTAGCTTGGCAGAGGGACCTGGAAACACCATATATTTT. As protein: CASSLAEGPGNTIYF.

The chain recombines TRBV7-2 with TRBJ1-2; 7 positions match TRBD1. From germline, CDR1 is SGHTA and CDR2 FQGNSA. The CDR3 extends over 14 amino acids. The V segment lost 0 bases and the J segment 4 bases; nucleotides outside the gene matches: 2. The CDR3 sequence: CASSLATGSYGYTF. CDR3 in DNA: TGTGCCAGCAGCTTAGCGACAGGGTCCTATGGCTACACCTTC.

The chain joins TRBV5-1 to TRBJ2-1; the D gene could be TRBD1 or TRBD2 (5 bases each). V shed 2 bases and J shed 8 bases, with 14 bases lying between them. This CDR3 is 14 amino acids long. Germline CDR1 is SGHRS and CDR2 is YFSETQ. The CDR3 DNA follows: TGCGCCAGCAGCTTCGGGGCCCCGGAGGATGAGCAGTTCTTC. Translated, it gives CASSFGAPEDEQFF.

This clone has a count of ten or more. The chain couples TRBV27 to TRBJ1-3; perhaps TRBD1 as D (5 bases). CDR3 length: 15 amino acids. V was pared by 2 bases and J by 8 bases, with 16 bases between. Germline CDR1 MNHEY, CDR2 SMNVEV (reference sequence). In DNA, the CDR3 is TGTGCCAGCAGTTTACCGGGACTGCCGGGAGACACCATATATTTT. As protein: CASSLPGLPGDTIYF.

The rearrangement joins TRBV20-1 to TRBJ2-5; D possibly matches TRBD1 or TRBD2 (5 bases each). The length of the CDR3 is 18 residues. From germline, CDR1 is DFQATT and CDR2 SNEGSKA (reference sequence). The germline V and J ends were trimmed by 1 base and 5 bases, with 26 bases remaining between them. CDR3 region: CSARAIMGQGVKSETQYF. CDR3 DNA sequence: TGCAGTGCTAGAGCCATAATGGGGCAGGGAGTTAAGTCGGAGACCCAGTACTTC.

At least ten counts were recorded for this clone. This sample includes further DNA sequences coding for the same CDR3. J is TRBJ1-4 and V is TRBV5-1, with unresolved D. The CDR3 is made up of 16 amino acids. Trimming left V 3 bases short and J 0 bases short, with 12 bases between. In germline, CDR1 is SGHRS, CDR2 YFSETQ. CDR3 coding DNA: TGCGCCAGCAGCTCCTCCGGGTCCGCAACTAATGAAAAACTGTTTTTT. This codes for CASSSSGSATNEKLFF.

The chain couples TRBV20-1 to TRBJ1-5, with D unresolved. In germline, CDR1 is DFQATT, CDR2 SNEGSKA (reference sequence). The CDR3 runs 13 residues. Trimming left V 4 bases short and J 0 bases short, with 7 bases between. The CDR3 DNA reads as TGCAGTGCTATAGACAATAGCAATCAGCCCCAGCATTTT. Amino acid sequence: CSAIDNSNQPQHF.

This clone has a handful of counts. The gene calls are TRBV5-1 and TRBJ1-1; no reliable D call. Germline loops: CDR1 SGHRS, CDR2 YFSETQ. The CDR3 runs 14 residues. V lost 3 bases, J lost 1 base, and 10 bases lay in between. DNA for the CDR3: TGCGCCAGCAGCTACCTGGACGGGAACACTGAAGCTTTCTTT. It specifies CASSYLDGNTEAFF. Together with reference TRBV5-1 and TRBJ1-1, the CDR3 gives the full variable domain: KAGVTQTPRYLIKTRGQQVTLSCSPISGHRSVSWYQQTPGQGLQFLFEYFSETQRNKGNFPGRFSGRQFSNSRSEMNVSTLELGDSALYLCASSYLDGNTEAFFGQGTRLTVV.